What follows are 20 T cell receptor beta chains derived from one specimen sequenced in a study of read filtering for tumor transcriptome and immune sequencing. This library used around 0.4 ug RNA and molecular barcoded adaptors spanning alpha/delta and beta/gamma chains. TCRdb analysed the reads with MiXCR anew, one entry per CDR3 protein. The repertoire holds under 60,000 distinct CDR3 sequences, with roughly 19% as singletons. Material for sequencing was a population of CD138-negative cells sorted from bone marrow. The receptors shown here come from a donor older than 35 with multiple myeloma.

The chain joins TRBV7-9 to TRBJ2-1, with 10 bases fitting TRBD2. Germline V CDR1 and CDR2: SEHNR, FQNEAQ (reference sequence). CDR3 length: 17 amino acids. V gave up 3 bases and J gave up 8 bases; unmatched junction bases: 13. The CDR3 DNA follows: TGTGCCAGCAGCTTTTCCGTCAGCGGGAGGGCCGCAGATGAGCAGTTCTTC. This translates into CASSFSVSGRAADEQFF.

This clonotype has a count of ten or more. Here the CDR3 reads CSVTGVTYEQYF. DNA for the CDR3: TGCAGCGTTACAGGGGTCACCTACGAGCAGTACTTC. This chain links TRBV29-1 with TRBJ2-7; 7 bases align to TRBD1. This CDR3 comprises 12 residues. Germline-derived CDR1 and CDR2 are SQVTM and ANQGSEA. Trimming at V came to 5 bases and at J to 2 bases, leaving 3 bases not matched to a gene.

The table lists this clonotype with many counts. Compared with germline, one end of the junction differs, possibly owing to a read error. This sequence joins TRBV7-2 and TRBJ2-2, with 10 bases matching TRBD2. The V gene's germline CDR1 is SGHTA and CDR2 FQGNSA. This CDR3 has 15 residues. CDR3 loop: CASSLAGAITGELFF. CDR3 nucleotide sequence: TGTGCCAGCAGCCTAGCGGGGGCGATCACCGGGGAGCTGTTTTTT.

This clonotype has a count of ten or more. The chain links TRBV29-1 to TRBJ2-2; 12 bases are shared with TRBD1. The germline V gene encodes CDR1 SQVTM and CDR2 ANQGSEA. The CDR3 loop spans 13 amino acids. Unmatched junction bases numbered 2, after V lost 6 bases and J lost 6 bases. The CDR3 reads CSVGQGASGELFF. CDR3 bases: TGCAGCGTGGGACAGGGGGCTTCCGGGGAGCTGTTTTTT.

A remark on this clonotype: A much larger clone lies a single base off, so this may be a read error. This is likely a read error, given that the CDR3 carries no conserved phenylalanine or tryptophan at its end. The chain is built from TRBV7-9 and TRBJ2-7, with no clear D. The CDR3 has 14 amino acids. Germline CDR1 is SEHNR and CDR2 is FQNEAQ (reference sequence). The V end lost 7 bases, the J end lost 2 bases, and 15 bases lay between the germline ends. In DNA, the CDR3 is TGTGCCAGCACCCAGGTAGGCGGCACCTACGAGCAGTACCTC. This encodes CASTQVGGTYEQYL.

In this sample, this clonotype turned up many times. V gene TRBV6-6 combines with J gene TRBJ2-7, with D possibly being TRBD1 (6 bases). Germline assignment: CDR1 MNHNY and CDR2 SVGAGI (reference sequence). Trimming took 7 bases from V and 2 from J, leaving 15 bases between them. CDR3 size: 14 residues. CDR3 sequence (DNA): TGTGCCAGCAAAGACCTCAGGGGACCCTACGAGCAGTACTTC. Residues: CASKDLRGPYEQYF.

This clonotype has ten or more counts. This sequence joins TRBV27 and TRBJ2-4, with 7 nucleotides matching TRBD1. There are 13 residues in the CDR3. Trimming took 6 bases from V and 3 from J; bases not matched to a gene: 2. Looked up from germline, CDR1 is MNHEY and CDR2 is SMNVEV (reference sequence). The CDR3 DNA reads TGTGCCAGCAGGGGACAGAACAAAAACATTCAGTACTTC. It specifies CASRGQNKNIQYF.

This clonotype was seen repeatedly, ten times or more. The chain joins TRBV28 to TRBJ2-1; 8 bases are shared with TRBD1. CDR1 and CDR2 from the germline V gene are MDHEN and SYDVKM. The CDR3 runs to 13 residues. Trimming cost V 8 bases and J 8 bases; bases outside gene matches: 8. CDR3: CASRQGFVDEQFF. The CDR3 region has the DNA TGTGCCAGCCGACAGGGGTTTGTCGATGAGCAGTTCTTC.

By share of the sample, this clonotype is medium-sized. The rearrangement uses TRBV5-1 and TRBJ2-1; 11 bases align to TRBD1. V lost 0 bases and J lost 6; bases outside the gene matches: 5. Germline V CDR1 and CDR2: SGHRS, YFSETQ. CDR3 size: 16 residues. CDR3 DNA: TGCGCCAGCAGCTTGGACGGACAGGGGGCTTCCAATGAGCAGTTCTTC. Translating gives CASSLDGQGASNEQFF.

This clonotype has a handful of counts. The V gene is TRBV7-9, the J gene TRBJ2-7, with D perhaps given as TRBD1 or TRBD2 (5 bases each). CDR3 size: 14 residues. The V gene lost 3 bases and the J gene lost 5 bases, with 14 bases spanning the gap. Germline V CDR1 and CDR2: SEHNR, FQNEAQ (reference sequence). This chain's CDR3 is CASSFHGAGNEQYF. CDR3 nucleotide sequence: TGTGCCAGCAGCTTCCACGGGGCAGGGAACGAGCAGTACTTC.

This clonotype was recorded many times. This sequence joins TRBV3-1 and TRBJ2-5; D remains ambiguous. This CDR3 contains 14 residues. The germline V and J ends were trimmed by 0 bases and 7 bases, with 12 bases remaining between them. CDR1 is LGHDT, CDR2 YNNKEL, per germline (reference sequence). The DNA of the CDR3 is TGTGCCAGCAGCCAAGATTCGGCTTCAGCGACCCAGTACTTC. As protein: CASSQDSASATQYF.

This clonotype was picked up many times. The chain uses TRBV19 and TRBJ2-7; D tentatively reads TRBD1 or TRBD2 (5 bases each). The germline V gene encodes CDR1 LNHDA and CDR2 SQIVND (reference sequence). The CDR3 length is 14 residues. Trimming stripped 10 bases from V and 2 bases from J, with 18 bases between. The chain's CDR3 is CATNPSGTTYEQYF. CDR3 DNA: TGTGCCACCAATCCATCCGGGACGACCTACGAGCAGTACTTC.

This clonotype was seen repeatedly, ten times or more. The CDR3 region is CASSSPAGKANYGYTF. Written as DNA, the CDR3 is TGTGCCAGCAGCTCGCCGGCGGGGAAAGCTAACTATGGCTACACCTTC. This rearrangement joins TRBV7-9 to TRBJ1-2; unclear D gene. Germline V gene lookup returns CDR1 SEHNR and CDR2 FQNEAQ (reference sequence). The CDR3 has 16 residues. V lost 4 bases, J lost 0 bases, and 15 bases lay in between.

In its sample, this clonotype was seen many times. The genes are TRBV2 and TRBJ1-4; 7 bases are a match to TRBD1. Trimming removed 5 bases from V and 0 bases from J; junction bases left unmatched: 3. Per the germline V gene, CDR1 is SNHLY and CDR2 is FYNNEI. The CDR3 is 15 residues long. The CDR3, as DNA: TGTGCCAGCAGTCCTCAGGGGGCAACTAATGAAAAACTGTTTTTT. Translated: CASSPQGATNEKLFF.

This clonotype was counted ten times or more. V usage is TRBV12-3 or TRBV12-4 and J usage is TRBJ1-1, with D hard to call. The CDR3 loop spans 16 amino acids. V gave up 1 base and J gave up 3 bases, with 15 bases separating them. CDR3 sequence (DNA): TGTGCCAGCAGTTTAGTACGGCCCACAGTCGACACTGAAGCTTTCTTT. Its translation: CASSLVRPTVDTEAFF.

For this clonotype: A much larger clone is a single base away; this may be a read error. The conserved closing phenylalanine or tryptophan is absent in this CDR3, likely reflecting a read error. The rearrangement links TRBV7-2 to TRBJ2-2, with D uncertain. Trimming removed 2 bases at V and 0 bases at J, with 7 bases between. CDR1 SGHTA and CDR2 FQGNSA come from the germline V gene. This CDR3 region has 15 residues. The CDR3 sequence: CASSLMTTNTGELFI. CDR3 coding DNA: TGTGCCAGCAGCTTAATGACCACGAACACCGGGGAGCTGTTTATT.

Ten or more counts support this clonotype. The chain carries TRBV7-9 and TRBJ2-3; TRBD2 is a possible D gene (5 bases). V was pared by 2 bases and J by 4 bases, with 7 bases between. Germline loops: CDR1 SEHNR, CDR2 FQNEAQ (reference sequence). This CDR3 is 13 amino acids long. CDR3 residues: CASSLRGADTQYF. The CDR3 DNA sequence: TGTGCCAGCAGCTTACGGGGAGCAGATACGCAGTATTTT. Variable domain in full (rest from reference TRBV7-9 and TRBJ2-3): DTGVSQNPRHKITKRGQNVTFRCDPISEHNRLYWYRQTLGQGPEFLTYFQNEAQLEKSRLLSDRFSAERPKGSFSTLEIQRTEQGDSAMYLCASSLRGADTQYFGPGTRLTVL.

This clonotype was counted many times. The chain carries TRBV5-5 and TRBJ2-5; D is undetermined. V lost 0 bases to trimming and J lost 5 bases, with 14 bases between them. The CDR3 is 15 amino acids. Germline CDR1 is SGHKS and CDR2 is YYEKEE (reference sequence). The CDR3: CASSLEGQLGETQYF. CDR3 nucleotides: TGTGCCAGCAGCTTGGAAGGTCAACTGGGGGAGACCCAGTACTTC. Looking up the rest from reference TRBV5-5 and TRBJ2-5 gives the full variable domain: DAGVTQSPTHLIKTRGQQVTLRCSPISGHKSVSWYQQVLGQGPQFIFQYYEKEERGRGNFPDRFSARQFPNYSSELNVNALLLGDSALYLCASSLEGQLGETQYFGPGTRLLVL.

Concerning this clonotype itself: This sequence may be a read error, since a much larger clone differs from it by one base. The genes are TRBV28 and TRBJ1-1; TRBD1 aligns across 9 bases. Germline V gives CDR1 MDHEN, CDR2 SYDVKM. The CDR3 has 16 residues. The trim removed 8 bases at V and 3 bases at J, leaving 13 bases unmatched. CDR3 coding DNA: TGTGCCAGCCATCAGGTAGGTGGGACAGGGTACACTGAAGCTTTCTTT. It codes for CASHQVGGTGYTEAFF.

Concerning this clonotype itself: An end of the junction does not agree with germline; a read error may underlie this. V gene TRBV20-1 combines with J gene TRBJ2-5; the D gene is possibly TRBD2 (6 bases). This CDR3 is 15 amino acids long. CDR1 is DFQATT and CDR2 is SNEGSKA in the germline V gene (reference sequence). In DNA form, the CDR3 reads TGCAGTGCTAGAGATCTGGGGGAGGTGGAAGAGTCCCAGTACTTC. Encoded protein: CSARDLGEVEESQYF.